This T cell receptor (beta chain) was identified in a study of identical twins. The study's findings and limits: Among out-of-frame alpha sequences shared by twins, low generation probability occurred in excess. Partly confounded zero-insertion analyses could result from invariant MAIT and iNKT cells.

This CDR3 comprises 12 residues. Germline loops: CDR1 MNHEY, CDR2 SVGEGT. V lost 2 bases and J lost 9, with 11 bases in between. About this clonotype itself: What it recognizes is unknown.

Through template switching, a universal primer site was introduced, and the cDNA contained unique molecular identifiers. Using its own MiXCR run on the 5' RACE reads, TCRdb lists one record per CDR3 protein. The sample yields some 460,000 distinct CDR3 sequences, over 12% seen once. This sample was shared with a second study, whose subject was yellow fever vaccine responses in identical twins.

This sequence joins TRBV6-2 or TRBV6-3 and TRBJ2-7; perhaps TRBD1 as D (6 bases). The clonotype originates from a woman aged 18-30 years in good health. Sequencing was carried out using CD4+ T cells sorted from blood. Here the CDR3 reads CASSYASTGQYF. The CDR3 DNA reads as TGTGCCAGCAGTTACGCATCGACAGGGCAGTACTTC.